The sequence of this T cell receptor (beta chain) was determined in a study of cytomegalovirus exposure and HLA in healthy donors. Whole-study results and caveats: Available immune exposure information was restricted to CMV serostatus only. In a later analysis, V- and J-gene trimming of beta chains associated with a DCLRE1C missense variant, replicated independently.

13 Jbeta primers and 60 Vbeta primers were used for the PCR. Repertoires were generated with immunoSEQ multiplex PCR, while TCRdb's copy carries only in-frame clones and drops some. Counted here are some 170,000 clones, around 76% occurring once; the ten biggest clones make up 1.2% to 1.5%. A note on this clone: Its matching antigen is unknown.

The junction had 12 bases not matched to a gene; V was cut back by 5 bases and J by 2 bases. This CDR3 region has 17 residues. Germline-derived CDR1 and CDR2 are SGHAT and FQNNGV. Sequencing used PBMCs. This sequence was found in a man aged 55 to 70 in good health and CMV-seronegative. The chain employs TRBV11-2 and TRBJ2-1; 7 bases line up with TRBD1. DNA for the CDR3: TGTGCCAGCAGCAGCCCGGTAGGGACAGAGGCCTACAATGAGCAGTTCTTC. Amino acid sequence: CASSSPVGTEAYNEQFF.